This T cell receptor beta chain is from a study of OX40 agonist ivuxolimab in advanced cancers. As for the study in general: A mean age of approximately 64 years, range roughly 23 to 85, was recorded, and approximately 80% were male. Participants could have had prior anti-PD-1, anti-PD-L1 or anti-CTLA-4 therapy, and roughly 40% had some.

Study results and limitations: A proportion of nonresponders additionally exhibited low normalized T-cell clonal expansion. At doses 0.1 to 3.0 mg/kg, CD4+ and CD8+ clones expanded.

On this clone itself: The antigen remains undetermined.

TCRdb keeps only in-frame clones here, not all; method: immunoSEQ multiplex PCR. The data hold some 44,000 clones, with approximately 86% observed a single time. Per the germline V gene, CDR1 is SGHRS and CDR2 is YFSETQ. CDR3 size: 15 residues. V was shortened by 5 bases and J by 4 bases, with 16 bases between the two germline ends. This chain connects TRBV5-1 to TRBJ1-3; unclear D gene. The receptor comes from an adult with an advanced solid tumor such as melanoma, head and neck, liver or kidney cancer. The material was CD4+ or CD8+ T cells sorted from blood, obtained in a trial of the OX40 agonist ivuxolimab. The CDR3 DNA is TGCGCCAGCAGGAGTTCCGGGTCTTCAGGAAACACCATATATTTT. Protein: CASRSSGSSGNTIYF.